Sequencing of this T cell receptor (beta chain) was carried out in a study of T-cell memory formation after mild COVID-19. The wider study: Among the donors, TCR clusters were largely specific to each donor.

To note about this clonotype: Its antigen remains unknown.

TCRdb re-called the 5' RACE reads with MiXCR, one entry per CDR3 protein. The sample yields a few hundred thousand distinct CDR3 sequences, roughly 21% seen once. Trimming took 3 bases from V and 3 from J; bases not matched to a gene: 3. Germline CDR1 reads MGHRA; CDR2 reads YSYEKL. The CDR3 loop spans 14 amino acids. Findings and caveats of the study: Later expanders leaned CD4+, whereas clones that contracted between day 15 and 85 were balanced CD4/CD8. Some responding clones appeared in pre-infection memory, suggesting cross-reactive memory joined.

The J gene is TRBJ2-7, the V gene TRBV4-1; 9 bases agree with TRBD2. This sequence was found in an adult woman who had mild COVID-19 (a few samples of this study predate the infection). Cell type and time point are not known. Sequenced input: PBMCs or a T cell subset sorted from them (not recorded which). CDR3 residues: CASSHASGIYEQYF. The CDR3 DNA reads TGCGCCAGCAGCCATGCTAGCGGGATCTACGAGCAGTACTTC.